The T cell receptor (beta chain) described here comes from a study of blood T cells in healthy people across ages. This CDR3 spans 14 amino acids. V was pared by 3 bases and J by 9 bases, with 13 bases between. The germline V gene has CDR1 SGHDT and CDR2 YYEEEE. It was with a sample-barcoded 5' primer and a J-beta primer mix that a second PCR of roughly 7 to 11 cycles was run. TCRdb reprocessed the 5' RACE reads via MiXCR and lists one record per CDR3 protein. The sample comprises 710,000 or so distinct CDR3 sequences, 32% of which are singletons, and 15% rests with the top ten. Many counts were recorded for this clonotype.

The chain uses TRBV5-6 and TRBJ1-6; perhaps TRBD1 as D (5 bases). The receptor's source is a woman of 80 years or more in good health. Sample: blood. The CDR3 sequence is CASSSPPGFSPLHF. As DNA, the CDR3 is TGTGCCAGCAGCTCGCCGCCAGGGTTTTCACCCCTCCACTTT.